This T cell receptor (beta chain) derives from a study of breast tumors, draining lymph nodes, adjacent tissues. Study-level findings and limits: The lymph node origin of tumor T cells was framed as consistent with a hypothesis, not demonstrated.

Per the germline V gene, CDR1 is DFQATT and CDR2 is SNEGSKA (reference sequence). The CDR3 spans 12 residues. V lost 6 bases and J lost 4; bases outside the gene matches: 3. Axillary draining lymph nodes of breast cancer patients supplied the node samples. Each CDR3 protein gets one entry after TCRdb re-called the multiplex PCR reads with MiXCR. This table holds 84,000 or so distinct CDR3 sequences, over 25% found once. This clonotype was seen at least ten times. What it binds is not known. The chain has TRBV20-1 and TRBJ1-1; 9 nucleotides align to TRBD1. Specimen: axillary lymph node tissue. This TCR came from a female donor with breast cancer. Some clones in this sample may be carry-over from other donors' samples. CDR3 bases: TGCAGTGCACAGACAGGGGGCACTGAAGCTTTCTTT. Translation gives CSAQTGGTEAFF.